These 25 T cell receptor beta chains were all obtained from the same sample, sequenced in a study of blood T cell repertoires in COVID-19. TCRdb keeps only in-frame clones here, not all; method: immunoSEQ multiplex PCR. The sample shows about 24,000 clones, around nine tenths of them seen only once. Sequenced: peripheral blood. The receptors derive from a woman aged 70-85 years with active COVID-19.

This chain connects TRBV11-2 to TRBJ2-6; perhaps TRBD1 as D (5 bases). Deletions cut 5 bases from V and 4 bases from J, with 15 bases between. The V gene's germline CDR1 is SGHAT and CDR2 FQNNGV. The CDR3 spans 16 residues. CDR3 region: CASSPDSLGGANVLTF. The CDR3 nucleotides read TGTGCCAGCAGCCCAGACAGTTTGGGGGGGGCCAACGTCCTGACTTTC.

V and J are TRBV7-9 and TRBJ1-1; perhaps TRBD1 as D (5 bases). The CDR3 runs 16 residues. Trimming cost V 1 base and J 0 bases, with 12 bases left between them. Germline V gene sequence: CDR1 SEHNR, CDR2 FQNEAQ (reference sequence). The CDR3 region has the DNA TGTGCCAGCAGCTTAGGTAGGGGTACGCTGAACACTGAAGCTTTCTTT. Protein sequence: CASSLGRGTLNTEAFF.

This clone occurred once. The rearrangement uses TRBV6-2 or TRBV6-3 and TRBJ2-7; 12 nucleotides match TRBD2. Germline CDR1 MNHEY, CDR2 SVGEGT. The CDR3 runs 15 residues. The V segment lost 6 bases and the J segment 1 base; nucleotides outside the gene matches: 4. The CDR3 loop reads CASSPGLAGSYEQYF. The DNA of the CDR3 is TGTGCCAGCAGCCCGGGACTAGCGGGTTCCTACGAGCAGTACTTC.

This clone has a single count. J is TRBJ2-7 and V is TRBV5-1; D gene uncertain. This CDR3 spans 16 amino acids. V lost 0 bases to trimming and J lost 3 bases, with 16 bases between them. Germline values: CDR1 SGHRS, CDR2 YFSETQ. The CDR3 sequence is CASSLGWQDDFYEQYF. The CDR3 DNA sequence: TGCGCCAGCAGCTTGGGTTGGCAGGATGATTTCTACGAGCAGTACTTC.

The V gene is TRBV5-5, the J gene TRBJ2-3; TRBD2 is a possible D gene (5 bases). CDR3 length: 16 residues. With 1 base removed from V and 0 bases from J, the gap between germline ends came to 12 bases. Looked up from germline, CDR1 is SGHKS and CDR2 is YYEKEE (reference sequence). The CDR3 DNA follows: TGTGCCAGCAGCTTGCCGCTGCTAGCTAGCACAGATACGCAGTATTTT. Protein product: CASSLPLLASTDTQYF. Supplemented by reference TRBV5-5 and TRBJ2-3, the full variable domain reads DAGVTQSPTHLIKTRGQQVTLRCSPISGHKSVSWYQQVLGQGPQFIFQYYEKEERGRGNFPDRFSARQFPNYSSELNVNALLLGDSALYLCASSLPLLASTDTQYFGPGTRLTVL.

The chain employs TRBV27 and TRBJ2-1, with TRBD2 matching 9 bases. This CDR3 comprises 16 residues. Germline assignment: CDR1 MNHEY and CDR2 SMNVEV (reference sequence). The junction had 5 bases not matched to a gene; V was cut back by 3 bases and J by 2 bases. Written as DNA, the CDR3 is TGTGCCAGCAGTTTCTCGGGACTAGCCACCTACAATGAGCAGTTCTTC. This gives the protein CASSFSGLATYNEQFF.

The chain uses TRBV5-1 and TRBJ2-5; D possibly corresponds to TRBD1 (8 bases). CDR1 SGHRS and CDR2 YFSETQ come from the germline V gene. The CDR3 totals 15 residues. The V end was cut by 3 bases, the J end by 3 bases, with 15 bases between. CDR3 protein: CASSSTGAGEETQYF. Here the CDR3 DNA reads TGCGCCAGCAGCTCGACAGGGGCGGGAGAAGAGACCCAGTACTTC.

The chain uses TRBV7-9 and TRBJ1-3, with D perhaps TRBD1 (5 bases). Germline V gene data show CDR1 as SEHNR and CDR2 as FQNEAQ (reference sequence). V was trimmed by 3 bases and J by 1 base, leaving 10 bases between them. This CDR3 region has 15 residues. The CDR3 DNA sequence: TGTGCCAGCAGCTTCCGGGGGAGTTCTGGAAACACCATATATTTT. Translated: CASSFRGSSGNTIYF. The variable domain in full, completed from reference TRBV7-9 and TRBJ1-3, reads DTGVSQNPRHKITKRGQNVTFRCDPISEHNRLYWYRQTLGQGPEFLTYFQNEAQLEKSRLLSDRFSAERPKGSFSTLEIQRTEQGDSAMYLCASSFRGSSGNTIYFGEGSWLTVV.

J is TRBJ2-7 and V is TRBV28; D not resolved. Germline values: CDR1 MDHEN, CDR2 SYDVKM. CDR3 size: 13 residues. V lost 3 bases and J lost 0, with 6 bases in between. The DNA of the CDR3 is TGTGCCAGCAGTTTTCAGAACTCCTACGAGCAGTACTTC. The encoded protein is CASSFQNSYEQYF.

CDR3 DNA sequence: TGCGCCAGCAGCCATGGGGCACCCTACGAGCAGTACTTC. It codes for CASSHGAPYEQYF. The chain links TRBV4-1 to TRBJ2-7; the D gene is possibly TRBD1 (5 bases). CDR1 and CDR2 (germline): MGHRA, YSYEKL. The V end was cut by 3 bases, the J end by 2 bases, with 8 bases between. The CDR3 has 13 amino acids.

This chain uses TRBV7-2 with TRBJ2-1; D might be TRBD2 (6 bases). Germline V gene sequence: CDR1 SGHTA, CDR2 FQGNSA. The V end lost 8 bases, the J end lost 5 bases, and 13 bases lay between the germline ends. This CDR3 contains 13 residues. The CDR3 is CASGAGPNNEQFF. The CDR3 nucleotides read TGTGCCAGCGGCGCGGGGCCAAACAATGAGCAGTTCTTC.

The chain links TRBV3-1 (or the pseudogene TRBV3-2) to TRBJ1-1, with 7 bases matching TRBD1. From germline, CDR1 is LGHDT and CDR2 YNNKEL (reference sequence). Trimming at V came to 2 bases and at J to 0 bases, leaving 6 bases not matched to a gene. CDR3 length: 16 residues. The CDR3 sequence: CASSQQTGLMNTEAFF. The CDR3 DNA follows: TGTGCCAGCAGCCAACAGACAGGGCTCATGAACACTGAAGCTTTCTTT.

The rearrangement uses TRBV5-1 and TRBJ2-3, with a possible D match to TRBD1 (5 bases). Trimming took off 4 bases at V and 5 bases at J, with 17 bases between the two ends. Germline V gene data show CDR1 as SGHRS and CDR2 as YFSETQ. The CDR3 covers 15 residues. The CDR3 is CASSPGHPRIDTQYF. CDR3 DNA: TGCGCCAGCAGCCCTGGACACCCGAGGATAGATACGCAGTATTTT.

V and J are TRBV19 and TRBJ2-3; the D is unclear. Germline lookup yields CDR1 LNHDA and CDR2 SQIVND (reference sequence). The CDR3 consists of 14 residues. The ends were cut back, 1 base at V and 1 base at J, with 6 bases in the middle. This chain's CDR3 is CASSIGQGTDTQYF. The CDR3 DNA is TGTGCCAGTAGTATAGGGCAAGGCACAGATACGCAGTATTTT.

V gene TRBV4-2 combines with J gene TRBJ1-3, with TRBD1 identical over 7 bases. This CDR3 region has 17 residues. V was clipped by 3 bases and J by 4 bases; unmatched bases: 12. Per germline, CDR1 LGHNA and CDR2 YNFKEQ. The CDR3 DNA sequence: TGTGCCAGCAGCCACCCCGTGACAGGGATAGAAGGAAACACCATATATTTT. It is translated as CASSHPVTGIEGNTIYF.

Here the CDR3 DNA reads TGTGCCAGCAGTGAATACAGGGCCCTGGGAGATACGCAGTATTTT. The encoded protein is CASSEYRALGDTQYF. The rearrangement links TRBV2 to TRBJ2-3; tentatively, D is TRBD1 (6 bases). The V and J ends lost 2 bases and 5 bases respectively, with 14 bases between them. This CDR3 has 15 amino acids. Germline CDR1 and CDR2: SNHLY and FYNNEI.

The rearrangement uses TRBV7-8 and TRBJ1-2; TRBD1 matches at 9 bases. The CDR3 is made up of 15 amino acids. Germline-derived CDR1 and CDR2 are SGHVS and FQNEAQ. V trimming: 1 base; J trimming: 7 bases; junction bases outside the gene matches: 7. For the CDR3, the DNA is TGTGCCAGCAGCTTAGGGGACAGGGACCTCGGTGGCTACACCTTC. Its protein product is CASSLGDRDLGGYTF. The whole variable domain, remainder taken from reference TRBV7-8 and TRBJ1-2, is GAGVSQSPRYKVAKRGQDVALRCDPISGHVSLFWYQQALGQGPEFLTYFQNEAQLDKSGLPSDRFFAERPEGSVSTLKIQRTQQEDSAVYLCASSLGDRDLGGYTFGSGTRLTVV.

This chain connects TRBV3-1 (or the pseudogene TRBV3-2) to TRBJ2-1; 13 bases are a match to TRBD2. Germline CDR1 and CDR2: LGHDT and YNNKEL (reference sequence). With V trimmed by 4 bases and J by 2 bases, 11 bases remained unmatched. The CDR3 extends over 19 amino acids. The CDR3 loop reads CASSPRLAGGPPPYNEQFF. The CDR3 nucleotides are TGTGCCAGCAGCCCCAGACTAGCGGGGGGTCCCCCTCCCTACAATGAGCAGTTCTTC.

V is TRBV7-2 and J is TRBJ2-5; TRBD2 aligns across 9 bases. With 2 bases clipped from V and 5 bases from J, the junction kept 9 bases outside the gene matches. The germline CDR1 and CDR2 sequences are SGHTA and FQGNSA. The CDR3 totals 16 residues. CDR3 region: CASSLRSRGGRETQYF. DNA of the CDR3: TGTGCCAGCAGCTTACGCTCGCGGGGGGGCCGGGAGACCCAGTACTTC.

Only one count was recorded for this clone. The CDR3 protein is CASSLDRGDRGARKLFF. The DNA of the CDR3 is TGCGCCAGCAGCTTGGACCGGGGGGACAGGGGGGCGCGAAAACTGTTTTTT. The J gene is TRBJ1-4, the V gene TRBV5-1; 11 bases agree with TRBD1. The V segment lost 0 bases and the J segment 10 bases; nucleotides outside the gene matches: 11. The CDR3 is 17 amino acids. Germline loops: CDR1 SGHRS, CDR2 YFSETQ.

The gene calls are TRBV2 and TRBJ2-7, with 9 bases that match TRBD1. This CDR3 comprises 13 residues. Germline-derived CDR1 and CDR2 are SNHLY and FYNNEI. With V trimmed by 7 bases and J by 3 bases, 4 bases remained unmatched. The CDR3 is CASTDRGFYEQYF. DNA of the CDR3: TGTGCCAGCACTGACAGGGGGTTCTACGAGCAGTACTTC.

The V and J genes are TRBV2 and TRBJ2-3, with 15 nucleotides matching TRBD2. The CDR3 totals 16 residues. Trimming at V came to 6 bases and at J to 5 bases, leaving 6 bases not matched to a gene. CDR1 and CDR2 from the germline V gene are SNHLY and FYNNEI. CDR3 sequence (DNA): TGTGCCAGCAGGGGGACTAGCGGGGGGCGGTTAGATACGCAGTATTTT. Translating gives CASRGTSGGRLDTQYF.

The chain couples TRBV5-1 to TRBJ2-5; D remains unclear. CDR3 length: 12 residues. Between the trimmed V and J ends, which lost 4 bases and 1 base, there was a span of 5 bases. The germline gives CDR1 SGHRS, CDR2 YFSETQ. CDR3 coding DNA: TGCGCCAGCAGCCTAATCCAAGAGACCCAGTACTTC. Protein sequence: CASSLIQETQYF.

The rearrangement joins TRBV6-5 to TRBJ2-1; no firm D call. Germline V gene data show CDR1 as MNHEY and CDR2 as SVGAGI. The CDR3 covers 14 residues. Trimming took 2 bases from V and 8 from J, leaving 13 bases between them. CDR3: CASSYQIRSDEQFF. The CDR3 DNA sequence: TGTGCCAGCAGTTACCAGATTCGTTCCGATGAGCAGTTCTTC.

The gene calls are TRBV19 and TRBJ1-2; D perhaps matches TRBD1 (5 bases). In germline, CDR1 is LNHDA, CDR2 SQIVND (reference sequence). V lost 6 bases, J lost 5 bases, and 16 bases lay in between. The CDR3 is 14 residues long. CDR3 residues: CASSSGGTAYGYTF. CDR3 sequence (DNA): TGTGCCAGTAGCTCCGGCGGGACCGCGTATGGCTACACCTTC. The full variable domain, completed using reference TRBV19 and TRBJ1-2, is DGGITQSPKYLFRKEGQNVTLSCEQNLNHDAMYWYRQDPGQGLRLIYYSQIVNDFQKGDIAEGYSVSREKKESFPLTVTSAQKNPTAFYLCASSSGGTAYGYTFGSGTRLTVV.